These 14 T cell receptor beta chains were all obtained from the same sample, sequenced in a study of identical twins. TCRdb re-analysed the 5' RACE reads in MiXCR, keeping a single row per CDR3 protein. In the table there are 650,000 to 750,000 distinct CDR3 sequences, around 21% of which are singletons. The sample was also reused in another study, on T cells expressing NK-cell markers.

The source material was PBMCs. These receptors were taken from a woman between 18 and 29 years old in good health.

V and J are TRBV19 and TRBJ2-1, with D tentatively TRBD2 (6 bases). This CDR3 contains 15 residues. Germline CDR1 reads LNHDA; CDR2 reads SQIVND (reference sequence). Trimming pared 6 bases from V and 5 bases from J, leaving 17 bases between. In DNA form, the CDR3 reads TGTGCCAGTAGCAAGAGGGACTTCGCCAACAATGAGCAGTTCTTC. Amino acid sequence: CASSKRDFANNEQFF.

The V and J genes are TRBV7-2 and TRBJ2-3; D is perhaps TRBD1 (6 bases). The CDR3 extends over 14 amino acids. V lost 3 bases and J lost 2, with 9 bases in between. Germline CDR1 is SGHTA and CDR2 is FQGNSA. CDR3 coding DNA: TGTGCCAGCAGCTTGGGACACTACACAGATACGCAGTATTTT. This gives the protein CASSLGHYTDTQYF.

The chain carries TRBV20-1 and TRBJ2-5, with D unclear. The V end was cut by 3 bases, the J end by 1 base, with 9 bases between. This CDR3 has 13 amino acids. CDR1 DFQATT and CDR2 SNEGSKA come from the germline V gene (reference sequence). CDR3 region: CSASSGPQETQYF. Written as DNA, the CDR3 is TGCAGTGCTAGTTCTGGACCCCAAGAGACCCAGTACTTC.

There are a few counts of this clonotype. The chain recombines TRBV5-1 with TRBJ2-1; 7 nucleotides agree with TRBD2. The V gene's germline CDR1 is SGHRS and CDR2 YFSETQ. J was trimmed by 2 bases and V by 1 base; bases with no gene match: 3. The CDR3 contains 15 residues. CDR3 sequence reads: CASSLKRGAYNEQFF. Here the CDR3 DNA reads TGCGCCAGCAGCTTGAAACGGGGGGCCTACAATGAGCAGTTCTTC.

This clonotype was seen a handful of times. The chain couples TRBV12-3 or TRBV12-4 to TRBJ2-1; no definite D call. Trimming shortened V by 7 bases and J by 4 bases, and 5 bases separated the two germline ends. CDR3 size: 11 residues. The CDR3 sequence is CASMWYNEQFF. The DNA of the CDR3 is TGTGCCAGCATGTGGTACAATGAGCAGTTCTTC.

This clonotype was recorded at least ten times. CDR3 protein: CASSLTEAFF. As DNA, the CDR3 is TGTGCCAGCAGCTTAACTGAAGCTTTCTTT. V gene TRBV12-3 or TRBV12-4 combines with J gene TRBJ1-1; D not certain. Trimming pared 6 bases from V and 5 bases from J, leaving 4 bases between. The CDR3 contains 10 residues.

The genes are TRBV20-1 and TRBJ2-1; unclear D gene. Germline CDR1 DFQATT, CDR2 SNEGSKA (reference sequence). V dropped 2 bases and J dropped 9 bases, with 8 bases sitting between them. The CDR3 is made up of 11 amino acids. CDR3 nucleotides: TGCAGTGCTAGATTGATCACTGAGCAGTTCTTC. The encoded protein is CSARLITEQFF.

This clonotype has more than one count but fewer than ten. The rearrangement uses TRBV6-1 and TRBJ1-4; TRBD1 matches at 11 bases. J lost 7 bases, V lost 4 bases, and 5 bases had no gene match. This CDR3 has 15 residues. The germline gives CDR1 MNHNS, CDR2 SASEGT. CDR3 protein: CASSARTGGIEKLFF. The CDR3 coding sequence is TGTGCCAGCAGTGCCCGGACAGGGGGCATTGAAAAACTGTTTTTT.

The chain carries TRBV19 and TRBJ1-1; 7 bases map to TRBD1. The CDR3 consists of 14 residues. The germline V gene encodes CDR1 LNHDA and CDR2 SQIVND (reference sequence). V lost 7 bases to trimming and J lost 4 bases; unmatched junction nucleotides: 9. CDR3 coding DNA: TGTGCCAGTACCTGGGGGACAGCTGTCACTGAAGCTTTCTTT. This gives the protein CASTWGTAVTEAFF.

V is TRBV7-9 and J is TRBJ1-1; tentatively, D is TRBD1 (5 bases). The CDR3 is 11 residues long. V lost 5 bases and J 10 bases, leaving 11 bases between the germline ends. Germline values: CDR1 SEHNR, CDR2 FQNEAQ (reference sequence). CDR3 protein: CASSLEQGAFF. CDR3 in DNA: TGTGCCAGCAGCCTGGAGCAGGGAGCTTTCTTT.

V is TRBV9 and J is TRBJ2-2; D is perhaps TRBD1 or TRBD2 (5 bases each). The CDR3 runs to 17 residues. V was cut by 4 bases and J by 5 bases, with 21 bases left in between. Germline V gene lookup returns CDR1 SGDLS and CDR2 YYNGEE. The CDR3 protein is CASSLGESGATTGELFF. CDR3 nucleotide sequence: TGTGCCAGCAGCCTAGGGGAGTCTGGAGCTACAACCGGGGAGCTGTTTTTT.

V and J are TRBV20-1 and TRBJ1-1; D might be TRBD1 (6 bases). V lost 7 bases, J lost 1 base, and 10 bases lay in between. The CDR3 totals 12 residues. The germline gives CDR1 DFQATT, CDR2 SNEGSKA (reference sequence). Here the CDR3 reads CSVLRGNTEAFF. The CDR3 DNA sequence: TGCAGTGTTCTCAGGGGGAACACTGAAGCTTTCTTT.

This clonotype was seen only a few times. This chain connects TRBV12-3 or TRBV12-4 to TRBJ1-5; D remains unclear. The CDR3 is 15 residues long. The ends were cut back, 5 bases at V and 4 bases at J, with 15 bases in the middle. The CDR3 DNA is TGTGCCAGCAGTCGTTCCGGGAGGATTAATCAGCCCCAGCATTTT. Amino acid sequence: CASSRSGRINQPQHF.

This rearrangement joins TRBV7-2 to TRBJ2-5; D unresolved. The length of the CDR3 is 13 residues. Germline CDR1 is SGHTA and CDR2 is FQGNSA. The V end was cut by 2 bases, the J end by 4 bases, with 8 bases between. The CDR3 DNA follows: TGTGCCAGCAGCTTATCGCGGTTAGAGACCCAGTACTTC. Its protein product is CASSLSRLETQYF.